The T cell receptor beta chain described here comes from a study of T cell changes during pregnancy in multiple sclerosis. Data came from immunoSEQ multiplex PCR; TCRdb stores just in-frame clones and leaves some out. The sample carries approximately 92,000 clones, around 90% recorded once. Germline values: CDR1 SGHRS, CDR2 YFSETQ. J was trimmed by 6 bases and V by 4 bases; bases with no gene match: 6. This CDR3 is 15 amino acids long. This TCR was sampled from a female donor with multiple sclerosis, enrolled in a pregnancy study. The input for sequencing was peripheral blood, taken in the first trimester of pregnancy. The chain links TRBV5-1 to TRBJ2-2; 10 nucleotides line up with TRBD1. CDR3 sequence reads: CASSPGQGRAGELFF. In DNA, the CDR3 is TGCGCCAGCAGCCCGGGACAGGGGAGGGCCGGGGAGCTGTTTTTT.